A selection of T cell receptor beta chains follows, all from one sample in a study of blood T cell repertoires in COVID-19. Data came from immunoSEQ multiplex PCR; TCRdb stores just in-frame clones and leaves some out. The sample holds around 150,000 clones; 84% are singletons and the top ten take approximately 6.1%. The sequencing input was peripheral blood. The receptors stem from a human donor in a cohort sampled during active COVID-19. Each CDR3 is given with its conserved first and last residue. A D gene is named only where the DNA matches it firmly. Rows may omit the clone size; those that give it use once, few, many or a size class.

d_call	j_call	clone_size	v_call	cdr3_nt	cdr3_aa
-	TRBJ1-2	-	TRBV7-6	TGTGCCAGCAGCCAAGGACAGATCTATGGCTACACCTTC	CASSQGQIYGYTF
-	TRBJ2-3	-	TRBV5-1	TGCGCCAGCAGCTTGGAAGGAGTGTCAATAACAGATACGCAGTATTTT	CASSLEGVSITDTQYF
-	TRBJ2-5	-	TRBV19	TGTGCCAGTAGTATTGGGGGCAGTCCCATCGAGACCCAGTACTTC	CASSIGGSPIETQYF
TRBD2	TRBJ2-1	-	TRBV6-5	TGTGCCAGCAGTTACGCACGGTCGCGCGGGGGGCAGTTCTTC	CASSYARSRGGQFF
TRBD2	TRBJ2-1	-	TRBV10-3	TGTGCCATCAGTGAACTAGCGGGGAGCTCCAACAATGAGCAGTTCTTC	CAISELAGSSNNEQFF
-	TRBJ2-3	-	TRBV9	TGTGCCAGCAGCGTAGGTAGCGTTCTCACAGATACGCAGTATTTT	CASSVGSVLTDTQYF
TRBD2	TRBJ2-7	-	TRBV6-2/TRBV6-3	TGTGCCAGCAGTTACTACGGCGGGGGGGCCGTCGTGTACGAGCAGTACTTC	CASSYYGGGAVVYEQYF
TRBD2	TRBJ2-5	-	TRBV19	TGTGCCAGTAGTATAGCGGTAGCGGGGGACCGCGAGACCCAGTACTTC	CASSIAVAGDRETQYF
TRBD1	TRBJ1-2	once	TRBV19	TGTGCCACCGCCCCGACAGGGAATAACTATGGCTACACCTTC	CATAPTGNNYGYTF
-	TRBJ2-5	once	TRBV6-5	TGTGCCAGCAGTTACTCGGCTCAATTAAAGACCCAGTACTTC	CASSYSAQLKTQYF
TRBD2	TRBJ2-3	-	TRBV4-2	TGTGCCAGCAGCCAAGGGACTAGCGGGGGGGCGGTCCCAGATACGCAGTATTTT	CASSQGTSGGAVPDTQYF
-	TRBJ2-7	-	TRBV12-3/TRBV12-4	TGTGCCAGCAGTTTCGCGGGCGAGCAGTACTTC	CASSFAGEQYF
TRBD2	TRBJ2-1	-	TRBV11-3	TGTGCCAGCAGCTTCGGACTAGCGGGGGGGCACACCTACAATGAGCAGTTCTTC	CASSFGLAGGHTYNEQFF
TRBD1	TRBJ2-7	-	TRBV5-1	TGCGCCAGCAGCTCCCAGGGACAGGGTGATGCCGAGCAGTACTTC	CASSSQGQGDAEQYF
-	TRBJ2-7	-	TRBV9	TGTGCCAGCAGCGTTGGGGGGGCCCTCTACGAGCAGTACTTC	CASSVGGALYEQYF
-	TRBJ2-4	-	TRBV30	TGTGCCTGGAGTAGCGCTGACCTAGCCAAAAACATTCAGTACTTC	CAWSSADLAKNIQYF
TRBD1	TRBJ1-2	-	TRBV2	TGTGCCAGCAGAGCACAGGGGGGCTATGGCTACACCTTC	CASRAQGGYGYTF
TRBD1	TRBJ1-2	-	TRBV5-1	TGCGCCAGCAGCTTGTTACGGCCGGGACAGGCTTCGGGCTATGGCTACACCTTC	CASSLLRPGQASGYGYTF
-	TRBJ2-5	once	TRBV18	TGTGCCAGCTCACCAGTTAGACTCGGGCAAGAGACCCAGTACTTC	CASSPVRLGQETQYF
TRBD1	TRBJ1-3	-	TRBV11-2	TGTGCCAGCAGCCTAGGGACAGCCGGAAACACCATATATTTT	CASSLGTAGNTIYF
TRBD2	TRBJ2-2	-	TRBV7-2	TGTGCCAGCAGCTCGGGGAAGGGACTAGCGGGGCACGGGGAGCTGTTTTTT	CASSSGKGLAGHGELFF
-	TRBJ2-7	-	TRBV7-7	TGTGCTAGCAGCTTAGGGGAAGGGGAATACGAGCAGTACTTC	CASSLGEGEYEQYF
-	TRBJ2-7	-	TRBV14	TGTGCCAGCAGCCGCAGGCCGGGACACAGGGTAGGGGTCGAGCAGTACTTC	CASSRRPGHRVGVEQYF
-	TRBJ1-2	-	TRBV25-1	TGTGCCAGCAGTGAATCGTATGGCTACACCTTC	CASSESYGYTF
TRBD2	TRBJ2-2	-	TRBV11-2	TGTGCCAGCAGCCCGGGGGGGATCACCGGGGAGCTGTTTTTT	CASSPGGITGELFF
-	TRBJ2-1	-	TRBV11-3	TGTGCCAGCAGCCTTGGACTAGGGGGTAGGGAGCAGTTCTTC	CASSLGLGGREQFF
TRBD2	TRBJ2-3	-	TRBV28	TGTGCCACGGGGCTCCGACTAGCTGGCACAGATACGCAGTATTTT	CATGLRLAGTDTQYF
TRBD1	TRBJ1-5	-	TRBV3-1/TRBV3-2	TGTGCCAGCAGCCAGGCCGGGACAGGCGGCAATCAGCCCCAGCATTTT	CASSQAGTGGNQPQHF
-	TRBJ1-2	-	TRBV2	TGTGCCTGGGCGGGGGGCCTTTCAGTCTACACCTTC	CAWAGGLSVYTF
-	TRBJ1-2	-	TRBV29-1	TGCAGCGTTCCACAGTCCTATGGCTACACCTTC	CSVPQSYGYTF
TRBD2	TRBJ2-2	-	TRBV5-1	TGCGCCAGCAGCTTGGCGCGGGGGGCAAGCACCGGGGAGCTGTTTTTT	CASSLARGASTGELFF
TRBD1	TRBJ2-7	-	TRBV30	TGTGCCTGGAGTGCGCCTCCTCCAGGGACAGGGAAGAACTACGAGCAGTACTTC	CAWSAPPPGTGKNYEQYF
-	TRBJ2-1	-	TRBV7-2	TGTGCCAGCAGCTTACGACGACAAGGAGGCCATGAGCAGTTCTTC	CASSLRRQGGHEQFF
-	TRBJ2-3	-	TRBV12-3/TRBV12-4	TGTGCCAGCAGTTTCTACGGGGGGCAGTATTTT	CASSFYGGQYF
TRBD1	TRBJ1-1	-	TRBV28	TGTGCCAGCAGTTTGACAGGGGGCCGGGGCACTGAAGCTTTCTTT	CASSLTGGRGTEAFF
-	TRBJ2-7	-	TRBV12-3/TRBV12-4	TGTGCCAGCAGTTTAGGACAGCTCTACGAGCAGTACTTC	CASSLGQLYEQYF
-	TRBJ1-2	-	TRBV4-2	TGTGCCAGCAGCCAAGGGGGGGCTAACTATGGCTACACCTTC	CASSQGGANYGYTF
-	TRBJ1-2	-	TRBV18	TGTGCCAGCTCCCCAGAACACAGGGTTAGTCCTAATGGCTACACCTTC	CASSPEHRVSPNGYTF
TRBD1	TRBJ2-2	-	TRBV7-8	TGTGCCAGCAGCTTCGAGACAGGGGGCATCGGGGAGCTGTTTTTT	CASSFETGGIGELFF
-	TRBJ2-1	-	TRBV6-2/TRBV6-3	TGTGCCAGCAGCCCTCCCCCGGGGAACAATGAGCAGTTCTTC	CASSPPPGNNEQFF
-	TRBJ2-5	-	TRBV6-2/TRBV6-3	TGTGCCAGCAGTTCCCGGGACCTCCGGGGGTCAGAGACCCAGTACTTC	CASSSRDLRGSETQYF
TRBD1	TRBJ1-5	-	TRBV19	TGTGCCAGTAACTCACAGGGGATACTGAATCAGCCCCAGCATTTT	CASNSQGILNQPQHF
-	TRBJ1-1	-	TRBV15	TGTGCCACCAGCAGGGCGACTCTGAACACTGAAGCTTTCTTT	CATSRATLNTEAFF
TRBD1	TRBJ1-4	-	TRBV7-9	TGTGCCAGCAGCTCTCCCGGGACAGCTGAAAAACTGTTTTTT	CASSSPGTAEKLFF
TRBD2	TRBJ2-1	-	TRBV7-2	TGTGCCAGCAGCTTAGCAGCGGGGGGTAGGAATGAGCAGTTCTTC	CASSLAAGGRNEQFF
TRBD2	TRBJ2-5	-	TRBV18	TGTGCCAGCTCACCCGTGCGCAGCGGGGGTCTCCAAGAGACCCAGTACTTC	CASSPVRSGGLQETQYF